This T cell receptor beta chain was obtained from a study of T cell clones after liver transplantation (dated by TCRdb to the late 2010s). With respect to the entire study: The samples were obtained from ITN030ST, a randomized trial that attempted immunosuppression withdrawal within 2 years after liver transplantation. Blood samples were collected pre-transplant, pre-randomization before withdrawal, and post-randomization after either complete withdrawal or failed withdrawal. As an antigen-independent comparator for the donor-reactive sequences, third party-reactive TCRbeta sequences from pre-transplant MLRs were identified as well. The studied cohort comprised 8 liver transplant recipients, 3 classified as tolerant and 5 as non-tolerant. Three of the eight recipients were HCV-positive; the others were transplanted for non-autoimmune, non-viral indications. Donor-reactive T cell clones were identified by TCRbeta sequencing following a pre-transplant mixed lymphocyte reaction and were subsequently tracked in post-transplant blood. Tolerance was defined as complete immunosuppression withdrawal for at least one year with no rise in liver enzymes beyond twice the upper limit of normal. Subjects received no induction therapy and standard immunosuppression until randomization at 12-24 months post-transplant.

Using immunoSEQ, frozen genomic DNA was subjected to high-throughput TCRbeta CDR3 sequencing, a process that included PCR amplification, mapping, bias correction and internal controls. For the original study's pipeline: Productive rearrangements were retained, and unique TCRbeta sequences were defined by the CDR3 nucleotide sequence together with the V and J gene. A sequence counted as donor-reactive only if the sequence showed at least 5-fold expansion in CFSE-low cells compared with unstimulated pre-transplant cells and had a frequency of at least 0.01%. Minimum frequency thresholds were set for each subject based on the unstimulated sample with the lowest template count, ensuring at least 90% detection power. Jensen-Shannon divergence between the top 1000 TCRbeta sequences post-transplant and pre-transplant was used to measure repertoire turnover. Two-sided Fisher's exact tests were used to test for changes in the detection of donor-reactive sequences. The table comes from immuneACCESS by way of TCRdb, which keeps in-frame sequences with V and J called. Part of the clones is missing from these tables; in studies checked, under half for an unresolved V gene and the rest for unknown reasons. D and trimming were read from the DNA, whereas the V and J calls and clone size are those reported in that table. This sample is represented by 20,000 to 30,000 clones; 55% to 70% of them were singletons. The ten largest clones capture 2.5% to 3.5% of the sample.

Read against the paper, the sample's time point label means: pre-transplant. Unstimulated PBMCs, after thawing, were stained for CD3, CD4 and CD8 and then FACS-sorted into CD3+CD4+ and CD3+CD8+ populations. Each of the 8 studied subjects was randomized to immunosuppression withdrawal. The Qiagen DNeasy Blood and Tissue Kit was used for isolation of genomic DNA. The paper's findings and limits, for the study overall: In most of the 8 subjects, circulating donor-reactive CD4 TCRbeta sequences decreased significantly after transplant, regardless of tolerance or HCV status. After accounting for repertoire turnover, donor-reactive detection was significantly reduced in 7 of 8 subjects for CD4 and 8 of 8 for CD8. The conclusions were considered preliminary, being limited by small, heterogeneous patient numbers and non-standardized post-transplant time points. In a couple of subjects, low numbers of available donor cells limited the measurable donor-reactive repertoire. Since no allograft tissue specimens were available, donor-reactive T cells may have migrated into the graft instead of being deleted. Donor-reactive sequences decreased more than third party-reactive sequences, which suggests partial antigen-specific deletion that was not related to withdrawal success.

Trimming at the junction amounts to 8 bases on V and 3 bases on J, and the germline ends lie 13 bases apart. The germline V gene encodes CDR1 MNHNS and CDR2 SASEGT. From its cysteine to its phenylalanine, the CDR3 spans 13 amino acids. Here the CDR3 DNA is all that survives: 39 bases in frame from base 1. As concerns this clone: Its binding antigen is unknown. The input lacks base qualities; no much larger clone sits a single base away.

The specimen was CD4+ T cells from blood, collected before liver transplant. The receptor was derived from a human donor who received a liver transplant. The receptor chain draws on TRBV6-1 and TRBJ2-5, with TRBD2 perhaps the D gene, on 6 matching bases. The DNA is as follows: TGTGCCAGCGGGGGGACCCGGGAAGAGACCCAGTACTTC. Translated, it reads CASGGTREETQYF.